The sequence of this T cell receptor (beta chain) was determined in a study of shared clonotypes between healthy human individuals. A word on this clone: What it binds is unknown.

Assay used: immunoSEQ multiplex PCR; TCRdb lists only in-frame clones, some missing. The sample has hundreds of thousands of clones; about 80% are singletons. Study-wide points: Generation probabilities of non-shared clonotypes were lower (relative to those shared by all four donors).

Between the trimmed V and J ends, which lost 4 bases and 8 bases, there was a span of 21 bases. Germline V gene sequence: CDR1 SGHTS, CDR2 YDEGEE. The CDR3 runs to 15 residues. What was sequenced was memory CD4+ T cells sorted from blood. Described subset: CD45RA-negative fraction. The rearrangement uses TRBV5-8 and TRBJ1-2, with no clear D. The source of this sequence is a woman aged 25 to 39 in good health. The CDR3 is CASSQDRQPRRGYTF. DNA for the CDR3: TGTGCCAGCAGCCAAGATCGGCAGCCCAGACGCGGCTACACCTTC.